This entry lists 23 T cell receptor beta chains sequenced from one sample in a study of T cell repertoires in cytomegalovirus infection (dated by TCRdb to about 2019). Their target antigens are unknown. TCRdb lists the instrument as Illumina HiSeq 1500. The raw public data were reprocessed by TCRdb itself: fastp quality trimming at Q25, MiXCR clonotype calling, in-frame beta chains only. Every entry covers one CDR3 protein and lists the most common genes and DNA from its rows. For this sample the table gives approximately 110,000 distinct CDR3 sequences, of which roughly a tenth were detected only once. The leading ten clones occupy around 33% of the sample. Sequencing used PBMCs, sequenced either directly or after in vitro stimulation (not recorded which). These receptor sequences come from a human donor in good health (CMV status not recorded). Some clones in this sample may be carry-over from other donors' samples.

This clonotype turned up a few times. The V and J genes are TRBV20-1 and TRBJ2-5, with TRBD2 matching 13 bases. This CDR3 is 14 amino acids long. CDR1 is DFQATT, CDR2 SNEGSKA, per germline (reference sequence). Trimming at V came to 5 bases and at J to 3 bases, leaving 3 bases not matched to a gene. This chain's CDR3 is CSASGLAGEETQYF. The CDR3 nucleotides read TGCAGTGCTTCTGGACTAGCGGGAGAAGAGACCCAGTACTTC.

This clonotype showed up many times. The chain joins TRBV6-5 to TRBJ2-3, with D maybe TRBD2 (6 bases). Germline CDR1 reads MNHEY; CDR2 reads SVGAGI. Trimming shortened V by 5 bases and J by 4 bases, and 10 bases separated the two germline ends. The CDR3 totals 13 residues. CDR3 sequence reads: CASSREWADTQYF. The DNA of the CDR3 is TGTGCCAGCAGTCGGGAGTGGGCAGATACGCAGTATTTT.

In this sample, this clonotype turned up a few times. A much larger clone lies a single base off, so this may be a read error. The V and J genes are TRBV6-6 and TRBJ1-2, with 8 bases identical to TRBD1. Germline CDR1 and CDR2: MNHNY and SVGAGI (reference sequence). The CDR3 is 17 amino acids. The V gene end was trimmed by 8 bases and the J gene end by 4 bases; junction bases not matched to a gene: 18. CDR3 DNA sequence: TGTGCCAGCTGGGGGGGGACAGGATACGGGAGAATCTATGGCTACACCTTC. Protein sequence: CASWGGTGYGRIYGYTF.

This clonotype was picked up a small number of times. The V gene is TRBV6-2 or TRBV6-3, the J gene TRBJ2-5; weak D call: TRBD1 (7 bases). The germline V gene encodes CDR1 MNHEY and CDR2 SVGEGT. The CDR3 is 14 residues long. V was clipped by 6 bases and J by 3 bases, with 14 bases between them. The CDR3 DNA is TGTGCCAGCAGCCGGAGGGACAGAAAAGAGACCCAGTACTTC. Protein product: CASSRRDRKETQYF.

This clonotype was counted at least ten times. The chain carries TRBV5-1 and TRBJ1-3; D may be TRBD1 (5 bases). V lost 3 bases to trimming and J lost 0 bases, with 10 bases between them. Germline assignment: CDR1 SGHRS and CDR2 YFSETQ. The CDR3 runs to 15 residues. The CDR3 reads CASSSTGRSGNTIYF. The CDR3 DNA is TGCGCCAGCAGCTCAACAGGTCGCTCTGGAAACACCATATATTTT. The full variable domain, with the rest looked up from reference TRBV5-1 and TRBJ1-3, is KAGVTQTPRYLIKTRGQQVTLSCSPISGHRSVSWYQQTPGQGLQFLFEYFSETQRNKGNFPGRFSGRQFSNSRSEMNVSTLELGDSALYLCASSSTGRSGNTIYFGEGSWLTVV.

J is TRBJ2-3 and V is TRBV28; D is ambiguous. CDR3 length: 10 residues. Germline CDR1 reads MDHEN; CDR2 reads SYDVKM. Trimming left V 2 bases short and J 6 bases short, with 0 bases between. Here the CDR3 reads CASSLDTQYF. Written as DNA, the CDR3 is TGTGCCAGCAGTTTAGATACGCAGTATTTT.

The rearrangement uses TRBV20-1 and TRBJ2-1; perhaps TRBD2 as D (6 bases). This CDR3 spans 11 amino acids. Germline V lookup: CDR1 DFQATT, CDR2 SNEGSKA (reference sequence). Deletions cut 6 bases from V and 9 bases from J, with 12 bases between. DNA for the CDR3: TGCAGTGCCGAGACTAGTGGTGAGCAGTTCTTC. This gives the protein CSAETSGEQFF.

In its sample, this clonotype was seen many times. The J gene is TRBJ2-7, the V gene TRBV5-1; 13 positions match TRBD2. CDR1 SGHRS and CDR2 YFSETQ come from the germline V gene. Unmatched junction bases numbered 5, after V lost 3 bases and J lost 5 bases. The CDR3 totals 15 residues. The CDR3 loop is CASSSGLAGRHEQYF. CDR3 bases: TGCGCCAGCAGCTCGGGACTAGCGGGAAGGCACGAGCAGTACTTC.

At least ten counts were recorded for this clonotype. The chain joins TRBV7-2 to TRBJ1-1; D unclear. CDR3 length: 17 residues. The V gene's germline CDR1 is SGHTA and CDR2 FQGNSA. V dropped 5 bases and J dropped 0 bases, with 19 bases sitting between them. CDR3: CASSPHFDQTMNTEAFF. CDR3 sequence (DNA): TGTGCCAGCAGCCCGCATTTCGACCAAACAATGAACACTGAAGCTTTCTTT.

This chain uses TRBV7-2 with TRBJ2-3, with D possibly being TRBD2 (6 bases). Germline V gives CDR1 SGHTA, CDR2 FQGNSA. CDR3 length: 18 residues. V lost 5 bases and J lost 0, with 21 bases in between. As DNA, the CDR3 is TGTGCCAGCAGCCCGAGACCCCAGCGGGTAACTAGCACAGATACGCAGTATTTT. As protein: CASSPRPQRVTSTDTQYF. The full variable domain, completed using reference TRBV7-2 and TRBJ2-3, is GAGVSQSPSNKVTEKGKDVELRCDPISGHTALYWYRQSLGQGLEFLIYFQGNSAPDKSGLPSDRFSAERTGGSVSTLTIQRTQQEDSAVYLCASSPRPQRVTSTDTQYFGPGTRLTVL.

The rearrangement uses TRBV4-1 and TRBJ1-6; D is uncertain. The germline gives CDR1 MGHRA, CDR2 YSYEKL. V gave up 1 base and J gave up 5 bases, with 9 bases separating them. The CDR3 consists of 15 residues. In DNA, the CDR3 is TGCGCCAGCAGCCAAGGGTCGGTGAATAATTCACCCCTCCACTTT. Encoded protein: CASSQGSVNNSPLHF.

Here the CDR3 reads CATSDVSGRAFGEQFF. The CDR3 region has the DNA TGTGCCACCAGTGACGTTAGCGGGAGGGCCTTTGGTGAGCAGTTCTTC. The chain is built from TRBV24-1 and TRBJ2-1; TRBD2 agrees at 11 bases. The CDR3 contains 16 residues. The trim removed 4 bases at V and 9 bases at J, leaving 10 bases unmatched. Germline V CDR1 and CDR2: KGHDR, SFDVKD.

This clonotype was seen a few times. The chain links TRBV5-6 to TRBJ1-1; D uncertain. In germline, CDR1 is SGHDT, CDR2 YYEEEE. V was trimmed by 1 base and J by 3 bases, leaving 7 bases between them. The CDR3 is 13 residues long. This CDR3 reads CASSLFGDTEAFF. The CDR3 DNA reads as TGTGCCAGCAGCTTGTTCGGGGACACTGAAGCTTTCTTT. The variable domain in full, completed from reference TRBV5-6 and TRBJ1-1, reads DAGVTQSPTHLIKTRGQQVTLRCSPKSGHDTVSWYQQALGQGPQFIFQYYEEEERQRGNFPDRFSGHQFPNYSSELNVNALLLGDSALYLCASSLFGDTEAFFGQGTRLTVV.

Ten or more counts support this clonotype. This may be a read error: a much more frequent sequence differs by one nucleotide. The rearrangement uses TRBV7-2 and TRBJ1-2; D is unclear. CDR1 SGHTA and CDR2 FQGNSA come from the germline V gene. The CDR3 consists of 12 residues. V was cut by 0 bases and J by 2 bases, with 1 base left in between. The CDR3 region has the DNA TGTGCCAGCAGCTTAGCGAACTATGGCTACACCTTC. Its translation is CASSLANYGYTF.

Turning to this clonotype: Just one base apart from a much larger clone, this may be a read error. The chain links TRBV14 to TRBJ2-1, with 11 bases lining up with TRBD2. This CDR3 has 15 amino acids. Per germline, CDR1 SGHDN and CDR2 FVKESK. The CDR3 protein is CASSPTSGSRNERFF. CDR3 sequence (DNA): TGTGCCAGCAGCCCCACTAGCGGGAGTCGCAATGAGCGGTTCTTC. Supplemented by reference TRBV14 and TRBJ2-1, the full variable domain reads EAGVTQFPSHSVIEKGQTVTLRCDPISGHDNLYWYRRVMGKEIKFLLHFVKESKQDESGMPNNRFLAERTGGTYSTLKVQPAELEDSGVYFCASSPTSGSRNERFFGPGTRLTVL.

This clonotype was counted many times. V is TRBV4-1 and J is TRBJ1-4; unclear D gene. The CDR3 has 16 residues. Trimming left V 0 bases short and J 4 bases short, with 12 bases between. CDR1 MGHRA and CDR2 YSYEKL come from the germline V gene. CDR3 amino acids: CASSQDPRFINEKLFF. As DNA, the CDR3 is TGCGCCAGCAGCCAAGATCCCAGATTTATTAATGAAAAACTGTTTTTT.

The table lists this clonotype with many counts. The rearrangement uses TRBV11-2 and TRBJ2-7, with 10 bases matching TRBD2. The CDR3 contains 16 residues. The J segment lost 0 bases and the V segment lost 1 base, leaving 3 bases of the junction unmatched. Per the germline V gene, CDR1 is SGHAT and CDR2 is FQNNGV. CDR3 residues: CASSLGASGSSYEQYF. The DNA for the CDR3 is TGTGCCAGCAGCTTAGGGGCTAGCGGGAGCTCCTACGAGCAGTACTTC.

CDR3 nucleotides: TGTGCCAGCTCACCGACCGCGGCAACTAATGAAAAACTGTTTTTT. It yields the protein CASSPTAATNEKLFF. The V and J genes are TRBV18 and TRBJ1-4; no clear D gene. Germline values: CDR1 KGHSH, CDR2 LQKENI. This CDR3 region has 15 residues. Trimming took off 3 bases at V and 0 bases at J, with 8 bases between the two ends.

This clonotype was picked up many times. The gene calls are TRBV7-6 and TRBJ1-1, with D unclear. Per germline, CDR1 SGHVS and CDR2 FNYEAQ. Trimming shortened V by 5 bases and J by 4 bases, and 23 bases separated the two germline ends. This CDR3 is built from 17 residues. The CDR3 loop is CASSLSCGPVLCTEAFF. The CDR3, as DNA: TGTGCCAGCAGCCTATCTTGTGGGCCGGTTTTATGCACTGAAGCTTTCTTT. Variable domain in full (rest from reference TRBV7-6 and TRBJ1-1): GAGVSQSPRYKVTKRGQDVALRCDPISGHVSLYWYRQALGQGPEFLTYFNYEAQQDKSGLPNDRFSAERPEGSISTLTIQRTEQRDSAMYRCASSLSCGPVLCTEAFFGQGTRLTVV.

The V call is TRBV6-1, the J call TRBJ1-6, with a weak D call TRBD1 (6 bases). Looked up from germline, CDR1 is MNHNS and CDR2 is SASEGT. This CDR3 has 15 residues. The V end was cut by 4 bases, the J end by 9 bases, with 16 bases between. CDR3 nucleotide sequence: TGTGCCAGCAGTGTCCTACCAGGGGCTCGTTCACCCCTCCACTTT. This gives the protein CASSVLPGARSPLHF.

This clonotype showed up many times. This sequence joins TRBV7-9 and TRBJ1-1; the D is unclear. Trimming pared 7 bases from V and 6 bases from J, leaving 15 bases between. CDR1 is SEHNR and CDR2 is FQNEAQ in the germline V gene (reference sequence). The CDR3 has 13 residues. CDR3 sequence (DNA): TGTGCCAGCATGGTGAGGACGAGCGCTGAAGCTTTCTTT. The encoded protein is CASMVRTSAEAFF. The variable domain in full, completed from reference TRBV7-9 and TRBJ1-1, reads DTGVSQNPRHKITKRGQNVTFRCDPISEHNRLYWYRQTLGQGPEFLTYFQNEAQLEKSRLLSDRFSAERPKGSFSTLEIQRTEQGDSAMYLCASMVRTSAEAFFGQGTRLTVV.

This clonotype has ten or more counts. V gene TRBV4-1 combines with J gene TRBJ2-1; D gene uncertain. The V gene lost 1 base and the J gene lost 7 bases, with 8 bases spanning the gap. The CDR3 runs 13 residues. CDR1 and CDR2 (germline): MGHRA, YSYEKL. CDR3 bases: TGCGCCAGCAGCCAAGTTCGGCGTAATGAGCAGTTCTTC. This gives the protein CASSQVRRNEQFF.

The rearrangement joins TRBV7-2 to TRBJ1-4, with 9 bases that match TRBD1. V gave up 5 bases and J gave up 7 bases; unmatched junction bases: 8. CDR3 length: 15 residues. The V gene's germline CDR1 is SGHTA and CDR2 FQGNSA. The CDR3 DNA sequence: TGTGCCAGCAGCCTAGACAAGGACAGGGGTGAAAAACTGTTTTTT. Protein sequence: CASSLDKDRGEKLFF.